This T cell receptor (beta chain) was identified in a study of shared clonotypes between healthy human individuals (dated by TCRdb to 2018 to 2020). In terms of the full investigation: The cohort included a few men and a couple of women between 18 and 49 years of age. Per donor, three plates each were used for CD4 naive and CD4 memory, two for CD8 naive, and one for CD8 memory. Blood TCR repertoires of about five healthy adults were deeply sequenced to estimate repertoire size and the extent of clonotype sharing between individuals. To increase sequencing depth and limit assay-specific biases, TCR repertoire library preparation and sequencing were carried out by different laboratories using diverse techniques. Per donor, leukapheresis produced somewhere between about 0.8 and 9 billion PBMCs.

Notes on this clone: The clone's antigen remains unknown. No much larger clone is present one base from it, and per-base qualities are unavailable.

Healthy HIV-negative adults with no recently reported acute infections or vaccinations were included as donors. Only Caucasian adults living in Nashville, Tennessee, USA were represented among the donors. CD4+ T cells were enriched through magnetic negative selection, after which naive cells were positively selected on CD45RA and the remaining negative fraction served as the memory subset. Blood was obtained by leukapheresis, after which PBMCs were separated by Ficoll-Histopaque density gradient centrifugation and cryopreserved in liquid nitrogen vapor phase. Analytical flow cytometry was used to check the purity and quantity of every magnetically sorted T cell population. From each sorted fraction, genomic DNA was isolated and quantified by UV absorbance on a Nanodrop 2000c. V is clipped by 10 bases and J by 5 bases, and the sequence between their germline boundaries is 15 bases long. Including the terminal cysteine and phenylalanine, the CDR3 comprises 13 residues. Only the CDR3 part of the read is kept: 39 bases, read in frame from the first base. The germline V gene supplies CDR1 ENHRY and CDR2 SYGVKD.

Overall study outcomes, separate from this receptor: Sampling was restricted to blood, and TCR repertoires in tissue are likely to differ from TCR repertoires in blood. Pairwise subsampling led to the expectation that sequencing depth would affect the degree of clonotype sharing among donors. Estimated clonotype richness was generally larger for naive than for memory subsets. The genetic and exposure-history diversity represented was limited by the small number of donors. Across a handful of donors, approximately 4.9% of naive CD4, 3% to 4% of naive CD8, about 2.3% of memory CD4, and approximately 0.4% of memory CD8 clonotypes were shared. Incomplete sequencing was indicated by rarefaction of sorted-subset datasets, despite the large sequencing depth. Compared with non-shared clonotypes, the clonotypes found in all four sorted-subset donors had higher generation probabilities.

Using the deep immunoSEQ assay, TCR CDR3 regions were amplified from genomic DNA by multiplex PCR. Genomic DNA extracted from each cell subset was distributed evenly over all wells of several immunoSEQ 96-well plates, and each plate served as one replicate. For sorted subsets, roughly 190 ng of genomic DNA, equivalent to roughly 33,000 T cell genomes, went into each replicate PCR. The purified libraries were quantified using a Qubit 3.0 fluorometer, sized with a Bioanalyzer 2100, and then quantified again using the KAPA Library Quantification kit. Each immunoSEQ 96-well plate was sequenced on its own single-read 150-cycle Illumina NextSeq 550 flow cell. On the authors' methods: The immunoSEQ output contained only junctional sequences without quality scores, so filtering could not match that applied to full-length reads. To assign V/J genes and CDR3, sequences were annotated against IMGT germline references using PyIR, a Python wrapper for IgBLAST v1.9. Reads with weak V/J assignments (E-value above 1e-6), missing CDR3, stop codons, out-of-frame junctions, or ambiguous translated residues were removed. V3J clonotypes were defined as sequences sharing an identical inferred V gene, J gene, and CDR3 amino acid sequence. The percentage overlap between two repertoires was calculated by dividing the number of shared unique clonotypes by the size of the smaller repertoire. Three approaches were used to assess repertoire richness: RTK rarefaction, the Chao1 estimator, and Recon v2.1 estimates of unobserved clonotypes. Generation probabilities were computed with OLGA for all TCRbeta clonotypes obtained by the gDNA method from several donors. Sourced from immuneACCESS, this table was stored by TCRdb with only in-frame sequences that have V and J called. A share of the clones is absent; for the studies checked, an unresolved V gene accounts for under half, and the remainder has no known explanation. V, J and clone size are those of that table, while D and trimming were read from the DNA. Recorded for this sample are millions of clones; approximately 90% of them occurred a single time. Over 0.12% of the sample is in the top ten clones.

Sequenced: naive CD4+ T cells sorted from blood. The sample's cell subset or site, from its label and the paper: CD45RA+ positively selected. The source is a man between 18 and 29 years old in good health. The chain is assembled from TRBV10-3 and TRBJ2-1; TRBD2 is a possible D gene, resting on 6 matching bases. DNA sequence: TGTGCCACGGCAGCGGGTTCCAACAATGAGCAGTTCTTC. Its coded protein is CATAAGSNNEQFF.